The clone carrying this T cell receptor (beta chain) has only a few counts. TCRdb re-derived calls from the RACE reads in MiXCR, one entry per CDR3 protein. The sample lists 130,000 or so distinct CDR3 sequences, approximately 9.5% occurring once. The sample originates from a study of human T cells and chemical hapten exposure. Specified time point: healthy volunteer bleed at 2 weeks. From whole blood left unfractionated, total RNA was extracted. Germline lookup yields CDR1 SGHDN and CDR2 FVKESK. The V end was cut by 0 bases, the J end by 5 bases, with 13 bases between. This CDR3 has 15 amino acids. What was sequenced was whole blood. This sequence joins TRBV14 and TRBJ1-1; D is possibly TRBD1 (5 bases). The TCR sequence derives from a male donor in good health. Some clones in this sample may be carry-over from other donors' samples. The CDR3 reads CASSQENETATEAFF. DNA for the CDR3: TGTGCCAGCAGCCAAGAGAACGAGACAGCTACTGAAGCTTTCTTT.